Shown below are 26 T cell receptor beta chains from a single sample sequenced in a study of CD8+CD57+ T cells in acquired aplastic anemia listed by TCRdb under 2018. Expansion of CD8+CD57+ cells had been shown by flow cytometry in the patients chosen for sequencing. The instrument was an Illumina HiSeq 2000. TCR beta VDJ combination and CDR3 sequence profiling used genomic DNA as the template. TCRdb reprocessing: public reads trimmed at Q25 with fastp, clones called with MiXCR, in-frame beta chains kept. Rows are combined by CDR3 protein, so each entry shows the most common genes and DNA. This sample is represented by around 180,000 distinct CDR3 sequences; almost 50% of them were singletons. Clones ranked in the top ten supply 10% to 15% of the sample. Sequencing was performed on sorted CD4+, CD8+, or CD8+CD57+ T cells (not recorded which) from PBMCs. The source is a human donor with aplastic anemia.

This clonotype was detected a few times. This chain joins TRBV19 and TRBJ1-6; D possibly corresponds to TRBD1 (6 bases). The germline V gene has CDR1 LNHDA and CDR2 SQIVND (reference sequence). The V and J ends lost 6 bases and 6 bases respectively, with 12 bases between them. This CDR3 has 14 residues. The CDR3 loop is CASSRGPFNSPLHF. The CDR3 coding sequence is TGTGCCAGTAGCAGGGGACCGTTTAATTCACCCCTCCACTTT.

This chain uses TRBV6-1 with TRBJ2-1; D might be TRBD1 (6 bases). The CDR3 contains 15 residues. V lost 5 bases and J 8 bases, leaving 19 bases between the germline ends. The V gene's germline CDR1 is MNHNS and CDR2 SASEGT. The CDR3 spells CASSIGLGGSDEQFF. CDR3 in DNA: TGTGCCAGCAGTATTGGGTTAGGGGGTAGCGATGAGCAGTTCTTC.

This chain links TRBV5-1 with TRBJ2-1, with TRBD2 identical over 9 bases. The CDR3 is 13 residues long. The trim removed 5 bases at V and 12 bases at J, leaving 9 bases unmatched. The germline CDR1 and CDR2 sequences are SGHRS and YFSETQ. As DNA, the CDR3 is TGCGCCAGCAGGGCGGGAGGGGCAGATACGCAGTTCTTC. Translating gives CASRAGGADTQFF.

V and J are TRBV24-1 and TRBJ2-1; no firm D call. This CDR3 spans 14 amino acids. V lost 4 bases, J lost 2 bases, and 8 bases lay in between. Germline V gives CDR1 KGHDR, CDR2 SFDVKD. This CDR3 reads CATSDGATYNEQFF. The CDR3 DNA reads TGTGCCACCAGTGACGGAGCTACCTACAATGAGCAGTTCTTC.

This clonotype has a single count. The rearrangement uses TRBV5-1 and TRBJ1-1; D gene unclear. Trimming removed 0 bases at V and 7 bases at J, with 13 bases between. Looked up from germline, CDR1 is SGHRS and CDR2 is YFSETQ. The CDR3 loop spans 14 amino acids. For the CDR3, the DNA is TGCGCCAGCAGCTTGGGTGCAGTTGAGAATGAAGCTTTCTTT. Protein product: CASSLGAVENEAFF.

This chain connects TRBV2 to TRBJ1-5, with a weak D call TRBD1 (5 bases). The germline V gene encodes CDR1 SNHLY and CDR2 FYNNEI. The V and J ends lost 4 bases and 4 bases respectively, with 17 bases between them. The CDR3 contains 16 residues. CDR3 region: CASSAAPGTANQPQHF. The CDR3 nucleotides are TGTGCCAGCAGTGCGGCCCCCGGGACGGCGAATCAGCCCCAGCATTTT. Together with reference TRBV2 and TRBJ1-5, the CDR3 gives the full variable domain: EPEVTQTPSHQVTQMGQEVILRCVPISNHLYFYWYRQILGQKVEFLVSFYNNEISEKSEIFDDQFSVERPDGSNFTLKIRSTKLEDSAMYFCASSAAPGTANQPQHFGDGTRLSIL.

The chain employs TRBV11-1 and TRBJ2-3, with D maybe TRBD2 (7 bases). The CDR3 covers 16 residues. CDR1 and CDR2 (germline): SGHAT, FQDESV (reference sequence). V lost 2 bases and J 1 base, leaving 13 bases between the germline ends. The CDR3 DNA follows: TGTGCCAGCAGCTTACCGGGGGGCCGGGGCACAGATACGCAGTATTTT. Its translation is CASSLPGGRGTDTQYF.

The CDR3 sequence is CASSLDSWRTNTEAFF. CDR3 bases: TGTGCCAGCAGCTTGGACTCCTGGAGGACTAACACTGAAGCTTTCTTT. The gene calls are TRBV7-9 and TRBJ1-1; D not certain. The CDR3 is made up of 16 amino acids. CDR1 is SEHNR, CDR2 FQNEAQ, per germline (reference sequence). The V end lost 3 bases, the J end lost 2 bases, and 16 bases lay between the germline ends.

Concerning this clonotype: This clone may be a read error of a much larger clone one base away. The chain combines TRBV29-1 with TRBJ2-2; possible D gene TRBD1, 5 bases. CDR1 and CDR2 from the germline V gene are SQVTM and ANQGSEA. Trimming cost V 3 bases and J 1 base, with 9 bases left between them. The CDR3 covers 14 residues. The CDR3 bases are TGCAGCGTTGATGGGGCCTTGAACACCGGGGAGCTGTTTTTT. This codes for CSVDGALNTGELFF.

The gene calls are TRBV18 and TRBJ2-7; D is unresolved. This CDR3 region has 14 residues. The V gene's germline CDR1 is KGHSH and CDR2 LQKENI. Between the trimmed V and J ends, which lost 3 bases and 1 base, there was a span of 10 bases. As DNA, the CDR3 is TGTGCCAGCTCACCCTACGACATGTCCTACGAGCAGTACTTC. This codes for CASSPYDMSYEQYF. The entire variable domain, with the rest obtained from reference TRBV18 and TRBJ2-7, is as follows: NAGVMQNPRHLVRRRGQEARLRCSPMKGHSHVYWYRQLPEEGLKFMVYLQKENIIDESGMPKERFSAEFPKEGPSILRIQQVVRGDSAAYFCASSPYDMSYEQYFGPGTRLTVT.

V is TRBV4-1 and J is TRBJ2-2; tentatively, D is TRBD1 or TRBD2 (6 bases each). Germline V gene lookup returns CDR1 MGHRA and CDR2 YSYEKL. The CDR3 has 15 amino acids. Trimming cost V 0 bases and J 6 bases, with 11 bases left between them. The DNA of the CDR3 is TGCGCCAGCAGCCAAGACGGGGGCAGGGCCGGGGAGCTGTTTTTT. The encoded protein is CASSQDGGRAGELFF.

As concerns this clonotype: A much bigger clone sits one base away, suggesting this may be a read error. The chain employs TRBV12-3 or TRBV12-4 and TRBJ2-1; 8 bases match TRBD1. This CDR3 spans 16 amino acids. After removal of 4 bases from V and 1 base from J, the junction contained 6 bases not matched to a gene. The CDR3 here is CASSSTDRASYNEQFF. The CDR3 bases are TGTGCCAGCAGTTCGACGGACAGGGCTTCCTACAATGAGCAGTTCTTC.

This clonotype has only a few counts. The chain uses TRBV29-1 and TRBJ1-2, with 8 positions matching TRBD1. CDR1 and CDR2 (germline): SQVTM, ANQGSEA. Trimming took 7 bases from V and 7 from J; bases not matched to a gene: 5. This CDR3 is 11 amino acids long. The CDR3 sequence is CSGQTGAGYTF. As DNA, the CDR3 is TGCAGCGGCCAGACAGGGGCTGGCTACACCTTC.

The CDR3 DNA follows: TGTGCCAGCAGTGCAGTTAGCTCCTACAATGAGCAGTTCTTC. Its translation: CASSAVSSYNEQFF. The J gene is TRBJ2-1, the V gene TRBV6-4; D not certain. V dropped 4 bases and J dropped 0 bases, with 7 bases sitting between them. This CDR3 has 14 residues. Germline CDR1 MRHNA, CDR2 SNTAGT.

The chain employs TRBV14 and TRBJ2-2; 15 bases match TRBD2. Germline lookup yields CDR1 SGHDN and CDR2 FVKESK. The CDR3 length is 19 residues. Unmatched junction bases numbered 7, after V lost 0 bases and J lost 5 bases. Here the CDR3 DNA reads TGTGCCAGCAGCCAAGATAAGGGACTAGCGGGGGGAAGGACCGGGGAGCTGTTTTTT. Its protein is CASSQDKGLAGGRTGELFF.

This clonotype occurred many times. V and J are TRBV29-1 and TRBJ1-1; D not resolved. Per the germline V gene, CDR1 is SQVTM and CDR2 is ANQGSEA. This CDR3 region has 13 residues. V dropped 4 bases and J dropped 4 bases, with 13 bases sitting between them. CDR3 amino acids: CSVVGTWSTEAFF. The DNA of the CDR3 is TGCAGCGTTGTTGGAACTTGGAGCACTGAAGCTTTCTTT.

Notes on this clonotype: The germline gene is not matched at one end of the junction; a read error may be the cause. The chain links TRBV10-2 to TRBJ1-1; TRBD1 is a possible D gene (5 bases). Per germline, CDR1 WSHSY and CDR2 SAAADI. This CDR3 comprises 14 residues. CDR3 coding DNA: TGCGCCACCACGGTCAGGGCAGGGAACACTAAAGCTTTCTTT. Translated: CATTVRAGNTKAFF.

Many counts were recorded for this clonotype. The V call is TRBV7-9, the J call TRBJ2-6; the D is unclear. The V gene's germline CDR1 is SEHNR and CDR2 FQNEAQ (reference sequence). V lost 1 base and J 4 bases, leaving 8 bases between the germline ends. The CDR3 spans 15 residues. CDR3 DNA sequence: TGTGCCAGCAGCTTAGAAGGCCCCGGGGCCAACGTCCTGACTTTC. Protein sequence: CASSLEGPGANVLTF.

The rearrangement uses TRBV10-3 and TRBJ2-7, with D uncertain. Germline-derived CDR1 and CDR2 are ENHRY and SYGVKD. This CDR3 contains 12 residues. Trimming took 2 bases from V and 6 from J, leaving 8 bases between them. The CDR3 protein is CAISEEQSEQYF. The CDR3, as DNA: TGTGCCATCAGTGAGGAGCAGTCCGAGCAGTACTTC.

This clonotype was observed at least ten times. The rearrangement uses TRBV20-1 and TRBJ1-1, with 7 bases identical to TRBD1. V lost 6 bases and J lost 5; bases outside the gene matches: 9. CDR3 length equals 13 residues. CDR1 is DFQATT, CDR2 SNEGSKA, per germline (reference sequence). CDR3 residues: CSARQGLTTEAFF. The CDR3 coding sequence is TGCAGTGCCAGACAGGGCCTGACTACTGAAGCTTTCTTT.

In this sample, this clonotype turned up many times. This rearrangement joins TRBV14 to TRBJ1-6, with D possibly matching TRBD1 (5 bases). The CDR3 covers 14 residues. Germline lookup yields CDR1 SGHDN and CDR2 FVKESK. Trimming took off 3 bases at V and 10 bases at J, with 13 bases between the two ends. In DNA, the CDR3 is TGTGCCAGCAGCCACAGGGACTCCTTCTCACCCCTCCACTTT. Translation gives CASSHRDSFSPLHF. Supplemented by reference TRBV14 and TRBJ1-6, the full variable domain reads EAGVTQFPSHSVIEKGQTVTLRCDPISGHDNLYWYRRVMGKEIKFLLHFVKESKQDESGMPNNRFLAERTGGTYSTLKVQPAELEDSGVYFCASSHRDSFSPLHFGNGTRLTVT.

V gene TRBV15 combines with J gene TRBJ2-7; D not resolved. Per germline, CDR1 LNHNV and CDR2 YYDKDF (reference sequence). V dropped 5 bases and J dropped 1 base, with 9 bases sitting between them. This CDR3 is built from 13 residues. The CDR3 DNA reads as TGTGCCACCAGCTTAGTTGGTTCCTACGAGCAGTACTTC. Translated: CATSLVGSYEQYF.

Only one count was recorded for this clonotype. V and J are TRBV29-1 and TRBJ2-7; TRBD2 agrees at 12 bases. Trimming at V came to 6 bases and at J to 3 bases, leaving 9 bases not matched to a gene. The germline gives CDR1 SQVTM, CDR2 ANQGSEA. The CDR3 totals 15 residues. In DNA form, the CDR3 reads TGCAGCGTCGACCCGGGACTAGCGGGCTTCTACGAGCAGTACTTC. It codes for CSVDPGLAGFYEQYF.

V usage is TRBV9 and J usage is TRBJ2-3; D not resolved. V lost 1 base and J 0 bases, leaving 12 bases between the germline ends. Germline V gives CDR1 SGDLS, CDR2 YYNGEE. The length of the CDR3 is 16 residues. This CDR3 is CASSVLDSLSTDTQYF. The CDR3 coding sequence is TGTGCCAGCAGCGTACTAGACTCCCTTAGCACAGATACGCAGTATTTT.

The chain combines TRBV5-8 with TRBJ2-5; D is undetermined. Germline V gene lookup returns CDR1 SGHTS and CDR2 YDEGEE. This CDR3 is built from 13 residues. Trimming left V 6 bases short and J 4 bases short, with 13 bases between. The CDR3 bases are TGTGCCAGCACCCTTCGTTCGATAGAGACCCAGTACTTC. The encoded protein is CASTLRSIETQYF.

This clonotype was recorded only once. The gene calls are TRBV20-1 and TRBJ2-5; D not resolved. CDR1 and CDR2 (germline): DFQATT, SNEGSKA (reference sequence). This CDR3 is built from 15 residues. V lost 0 bases and J lost 0, with 11 bases in between. Here the CDR3 reads CSARDLSAYQETQYF. The DNA of the CDR3 is TGCAGTGCTAGAGATCTGTCGGCGTACCAAGAGACCCAGTACTTC.